The next 3 T cell receptor beta chains were all read from a single sample in a study of molecular identifiers for immune sequencing clone quantification. TCRdb reanalysed the PCR reads using MiXCR and keeps one entry per CDR3 protein. The sample carries approximately 100,000 distinct CDR3 sequences, roughly 38% recorded once. Sequencing used naive CD8+ T cells from blood, with Jurkat cell RNA spiked in. Sample subset: FACS-sorted CD8+CD4-CCR7+CD45RA+ naive T cells. The receptors derive from a human donor in good health. Some libraries in this study had Jurkat cell RNA spiked in.

This rearrangement joins TRBV6-5 to TRBJ2-5; 8 bases match TRBD2. Trimming removed 4 bases from V and 3 bases from J; junction bases left unmatched: 10. Germline CDR1 and CDR2: MNHEY and SVGAGI. The CDR3 is made up of 16 amino acids. The CDR3 DNA is TGTGCCAGCAGTTTGTCCATCAGCGGGAGTAAAGAGACCCAGTACTTC. Protein product: CASSLSISGSKETQYF.

A single count supports this clonotype. This may be a read error: a much more frequent sequence differs by one nucleotide. The chain couples TRBV28 to TRBJ1-5; 9 bases are a match to TRBD1. The germline V gene has CDR1 MDHEN and CDR2 SYDVKM. The CDR3 loop spans 19 amino acids. CDR3 nucleotides: TGTGCCAGCAGTGCTTGGGACAGGGATCCCCGAAGTGGCAATCAGCCCCTGCATTTT. Translated, it gives CASSAWDRDPRSGNQPLHF.

The chain couples TRBV14 to TRBJ1-2, with D uncertain. V was shortened by 4 bases and J by 7 bases, with 10 bases between the two germline ends. The V gene's germline CDR1 is SGHDN and CDR2 FVKESK. The CDR3 contains 12 residues. CDR3 in DNA: TGTGCCAGCAGCCCTACCGCAGTTGGCTACACCTTC. Protein: CASSPTAVGYTF.